This is a list of T cell receptor beta chains from one sample in a study of long-term antiretroviral therapy in people with HIV. The repertoire was sequenced with immunoSEQ multiplex PCR; TCRdb's copy has only in-frame clones and lacks some. The sample consists of tens of thousands of clones, approximately 82% of them appearing once. The starting material was unsorted PBMCs, obtained 3 years after starting antiretroviral therapy. All receptors come from a middle-aged man with HIV. CDR3s include the opening cysteine and the closing phenylalanine or tryptophan. A D gene is named only where the DNA matches it firmly. The size entry is marked missing in some rows and otherwise reads once, few, many or a size class.

v_call	j_call	d_call	clone_size	cdr3_nt	cdr3_aa
TRBV2	TRBJ2-1	TRBD2	-	TGTGCCAGCAGCCACCGAATTAGCGGGTACTCCTACAATGAGCAGTTCTTC	CASSHRISGYSYNEQFF
TRBV6-6	TRBJ2-6	-	-	TGTGCCAGCAGTCCCGTAAGCTCTGGGGCCAACGTCCTGACTTTC	CASSPVSSGANVLTF
TRBV28	TRBJ1-4	-	-	TGTGCCAGCAGCCCCCCATCCACTCGGGATGAAAAACTGTTTTTT	CASSPPSTRDEKLFF
TRBV5-8	TRBJ1-5	-	once	TGTGCCAGCAGCTTGGATCAGCCCCAGCATTTT	CASSLDQPQHF
TRBV29-1	TRBJ1-1	-	-	TGCAGCGTTGACGGGACCGAAGCTTTCTTT	CSVDGTEAFF
TRBV5-4	TRBJ1-4	TRBD1	-	TGTGCCAGCAGCTTACAGGGGGAGGTGGAAAAACTGTTTTTT	CASSLQGEVEKLFF
TRBV9	TRBJ1-2	-	-	TGTGCCAGCAGCCGGCAAACCGTGGGCTATGGCTACACCTTC	CASSRQTVGYGYTF
TRBV28	TRBJ1-2	-	-	TGTGCCACGGAATGGGTCTATGGCTACACCTTC	CATEWVYGYTF
TRBV9	TRBJ2-3	TRBD2	-	TGTGCCAGCAGCTCGACTAGCGGGGGGCCCCAGGTTGGAGATACGCAGTATTTT	CASSSTSGGPQVGDTQYF
TRBV7-9	TRBJ2-1	-	-	TGTGCCAGCAGCTTAGATGGAGGACACACTGAGCAGTTCTTC	CASSLDGGHTEQFF
TRBV9	TRBJ1-1	-	once	TGTGCCAGCAGCGTAGCTGAGGGGCACTTAAACACTGAAGCTTTCTTT	CASSVAEGHLNTEAFF
TRBV10-1	TRBJ1-5	-	-	TGCGCCAGCAGTTCCCAGACAAGCTATAGCAATCAGCCCCAGCATTTT	CASSSQTSYSNQPQHF
TRBV11-2	TRBJ2-3	TRBD2	-	TGTGCCAGCAGCCAAGCGGGGCTAGCGGGGTTCACAGATACGCAGTATTTT	CASSQAGLAGFTDTQYF
TRBV7-9	TRBJ2-1	TRBD1	-	TGTGCCAGCAGCCCCCGCGGGCCAGGGGGAAACAATGAGCAGTTCTTC	CASSPRGPGGNNEQFF
TRBV5-4	TRBJ2-1	-	-	TGTGCCAGCAGCGGGCAGGGGGGCCAGTTGGGTGAGCAGTTCTTC	CASSGQGGQLGEQFF
TRBV28	TRBJ1-3	-	-	TGTGCCAGCAGCCGGAACAGGGACCCTGGAAACACCATATATTTT	CASSRNRDPGNTIYF
TRBV25-1	TRBJ2-1	TRBD1	once	TGTGCCAGCAGTGCCCCCGGACAGGATGAGCAGTTCTTC	CASSAPGQDEQFF
TRBV7-8	TRBJ2-7	TRBD1	-	TGTGCCAGCAGCTTAGCGGGACAGGGGTTGACCTACGAGCAGTACTTC	CASSLAGQGLTYEQYF
TRBV28	TRBJ1-5	TRBD1	-	TGTGCCAGCAGTTTATGGAAATTGAGAGGGGGCAGCAATCAGCCCCAGCATTTT	CASSLWKLRGGSNQPQHF
TRBV11-3	TRBJ2-5	-	-	TGTGCCAGCAGCTTAGATCGGGTAGGCAGGGCTGCAGAGACCCAGTACTTC	CASSLDRVGRAAETQYF
TRBV11-3	TRBJ2-1	-	-	TGTGCCAGCAGCATTTTACGGGGTTACAATGAGCAGTTCTTC	CASSILRGYNEQFF
TRBV28	TRBJ2-5	TRBD2	-	TGTGCCAGCAGGCCGAGCGGGGCCCCAGGCTGGACCCAGTACTTC	CASRPSGAPGWTQYF
TRBV28	TRBJ1-4	-	-	TGTGCCAGCAGCTACAGGATTTTGGAAAAACTGTTTTTT	CASSYRILEKLFF
TRBV7-3	TRBJ1-5	-	-	TGTGCCAGCAGCTTAGGCTTCTTGGGGGGGTCAAATCAGCCCCAGCATTTT	CASSLGFLGGSNQPQHF
TRBV27	TRBJ2-7	-	few	TGTGCCAGCAGTTTAGGAGCGGTAGGCGAGCAGTACTTC	CASSLGAVGEQYF
TRBV6-6	TRBJ1-1	TRBD1	-	TGTGCCAGCAGGAGGGGGCAGGGGAACACTGAAGCTTTCTTT	CASRRGQGNTEAFF
TRBV27	TRBJ1-2	-	-	TGTGCCAGCAGTTTCGGCGGATTCTATGGCTACACCTTC	CASSFGGFYGYTF
TRBV7-6	TRBJ1-1	-	once	TGTGCCAGCAGCCTCTTACCGCCAGGGGACGTGAACACTGAAGCTTTCTTT	CASSLLPPGDVNTEAFF
TRBV5-1	TRBJ1-3	-	-	TGCGCCAGCAGCTCCGGAAGGGCAGCAGGAAACACCATATATTTT	CASSSGRAAGNTIYF
TRBV5-7	TRBJ2-5	-	-	TGTGCCAGCAGCTTGGAATCTGTAAAAGAGACCCAGTACTTC	CASSLESVKETQYF
TRBV6-6	TRBJ1-2	-	-	TGTGCCAGCAGTTCCCGGGCCTTCTATGGCTACACCTTC	CASSSRAFYGYTF
TRBV7-9	TRBJ1-1	-	-	TGTGCCAGCAGCTTAGATCACGGTGAAGCTTTCTTT	CASSLDHGEAFF
TRBV27	TRBJ2-3	TRBD2	-	TGTGCCAGCAGTTCCTACCCTAGCGGGGGGGCATCAGATACGCAGTATTTT	CASSSYPSGGASDTQYF
TRBV5-1	TRBJ2-1	-	-	TGCGCCAGCAGTCGCTGGGTTGGCAATGAGCAGTTCTTC	CASSRWVGNEQFF
TRBV11-2	TRBJ2-3	-	-	TGTGCCAGCAGCTTAGACTCAGATACGCAGTATTTT	CASSLDSDTQYF
TRBV29-1	TRBJ2-7	-	-	TGCAGCGTTGAAGTTTTGCCGGGAGAGCAGTACTTC	CSVEVLPGEQYF
TRBV4-1	TRBJ2-5	TRBD1	-	TGCGCCAGCAGCCGGGGACAGGCGCCAAAAGAGACCCAGTACTTC	CASSRGQAPKETQYF
TRBV15	TRBJ1-2	-	-	TGTGCCACCAGCAGAGATCGGGTAACTAACTATGGCTACACCTTC	CATSRDRVTNYGYTF
TRBV11-3	TRBJ2-2	-	-	TGTGCCAGCAGCTTAGGATCAGCGAACACCGGGGAGCTGTTTTTT	CASSLGSANTGELFF
TRBV27	TRBJ2-7	TRBD2	-	TGTGCCAGCAGTACGGGACTAGTTCACTACGAGCAGTACTTC	CASSTGLVHYEQYF
TRBV7-2	TRBJ2-3	-	-	TGTGCCAGCAGCGTACCCAGCACAGATACGCAGTATTTT	CASSVPSTDTQYF
TRBV21-1	TRBJ2-3	-	-	TGTGCCAGCATCGGGGTGCTCACAGATACGCAGTATTTT	CASIGVLTDTQYF
TRBV19	TRBJ1-2	TRBD1	-	TGTGCCAGTAGTATCGGACAGGGCGGTCATGGCTACACCTTC	CASSIGQGGHGYTF
TRBV9	TRBJ1-5	-	-	TGTGCCAGCAGCGTAGGAGGGGGTGGCAATCAGCCCCAGCATTTT	CASSVGGGGNQPQHF
TRBV27	TRBJ2-1	-	-	TGTGCCAGCAGGGGTAGCGTGGGGGCCGACAATGAGCAGTTCTTC	CASRGSVGADNEQFF
TRBV15	TRBJ1-5	TRBD1	once	TGTGCCACCAGCAGAGACCTATGGGTGGGACAGGGTAATCAGCCCCAGCATTTT	CATSRDLWVGQGNQPQHF
TRBV7-9	TRBJ1-3	-	-	TGTGCCAGCAGCTTATTCGAATCTGGAAACACCATATATTTT	CASSLFESGNTIYF
TRBV6-1	TRBJ2-7	-	-	TGTGCCAGCAGTCTGACCAGACGAATAGGCTACGAGCAGTACTTC	CASSLTRRIGYEQYF
TRBV11-1	TRBJ2-7	TRBD1	-	TGTGCCAGCAGCTTGCGGGACAGGGATCCCCTACCTTTGGAGCAGTACTTC	CASSLRDRDPLPLEQYF
TRBV29-1	TRBJ1-1	-	-	TGCAGCGTTTGGGGGAACACTGAAGCTTTCTTT	CSVWGNTEAFF
TRBV15	TRBJ2-7	TRBD2	-	TGTGCCACCAGCAGAGCACTAGCGGTCTACGAGCAGTACTTC	CATSRALAVYEQYF
TRBV2	TRBJ2-1	-	-	TGTGCCAGCACCGAAAGGGGGAGCACCTACAATGAGCAGTTCTTC	CASTERGSTYNEQFF
TRBV15	TRBJ1-2	-	-	TGTGCCACCAGCAGAGATTCGGGCCCTGAATCTAACTATGGCTACACCTTC	CATSRDSGPESNYGYTF
TRBV2	TRBJ2-5	TRBD2	-	TGTGCCTTGGGGACTAGCGGGAGTGTTGGAGAGACCCAGTACTTC	CALGTSGSVGETQYF
TRBV25-1	TRBJ1-2	-	few	TGTGCCAGCAGTGATATCGGACACGGGATGAACTATGGCTACACCTTC	CASSDIGHGMNYGYTF
TRBV11-2	TRBJ2-7	-	-	TGTGCCAGCAGCTATACCCCGGGTCCCGAGCAGTACTTC	CASSYTPGPEQYF
TRBV6-5	TRBJ1-5	-	-	TGTGCCAGCAGTGGACGCCGGGACAACAATCAGCCCCAGCATTTT	CASSGRRDNNQPQHF
TRBV7-8	TRBJ1-1	-	-	TGTGCCAGCCCAGGAGGGACTGAAGCTTTCTTT	CASPGGTEAFF
TRBV6-6	TRBJ1-1	-	-	TGTGCCAGCAGTTACGGTCGTGTGGGTACTGAAGCTTTCTTT	CASSYGRVGTEAFF